The 29 T cell receptor beta chains presented below share a single source sample, sequenced in a study of shared clonotypes between healthy human individuals. The method was immunoSEQ multiplex PCR; TCRdb's version includes in-frame clones alone and lacks a portion of them. The sample includes about 1.5 million clones, roughly 97% seen only once; the top ten take 1% to 1.5%. The sequenced material came from naive CD4+ T cells sorted from blood. Noted subset: CD45RA+ positively selected. Source of these receptors: a man aged 25 to 45 in good health.

In this sample, this clone turned up once. This sequence joins TRBV19 and TRBJ1-5, with TRBD1 matching 7 bases. This CDR3 spans 16 amino acids. Germline V gene data show CDR1 as LNHDA and CDR2 as SQIVND (reference sequence). V shed 3 bases and J 0 bases; nucleotides not matched to a gene: 5. CDR3 nucleotide sequence: TGTGCCAGTAGTATTCAGGGACAGTATAGCAATCAGCCCCAGCATTTT. This encodes CASSIQGQYSNQPQHF. The full variable domain, in which reference TRBV19 and TRBJ1-5 provide the parts outside the CDR3, is DGGITQSPKYLFRKEGQNVTLSCEQNLNHDAMYWYRQDPGQGLRLIYYSQIVNDFQKGDIAEGYSVSREKKESFPLTVTSAQKNPTAFYLCASSIQGQYSNQPQHFGDGTRLSIL.

V and J are TRBV11-2 and TRBJ2-1, with 10 nucleotides matching TRBD1. Germline V gene sequence: CDR1 SGHAT, CDR2 FQNNGV. CDR3 size: 16 residues. J gave up 4 bases and V 5 bases, and 8 bases lay outside the gene matches. This CDR3 reads CASSRSGTGVYNEQFF. The CDR3 nucleotides read TGTGCCAGCAGCCGATCCGGGACAGGGGTTTACAATGAGCAGTTCTTC.

The chain uses TRBV7-8 and TRBJ2-6; TRBD1 agrees at 7 bases. Losses at the gene ends were 1 base for V and 0 bases for J; bases not matched to a gene: 3. This CDR3 region has 17 residues. Germline V lookup: CDR1 SGHVS, CDR2 FQNEAQ. CDR3 nucleotides: TGTGCCAGCAGCTTAGGACAGGGAAACTCTGGGGCCAACGTCCTGACTTTC. Its translation: CASSLGQGNSGANVLTF. Full variable domain (missing parts from reference TRBV7-8 and TRBJ2-6): GAGVSQSPRYKVAKRGQDVALRCDPISGHVSLFWYQQALGQGPEFLTYFQNEAQLDKSGLPSDRFFAERPEGSVSTLKIQRTQQEDSAVYLCASSLGQGNSGANVLTFGAGSRLTVL.

Of note for this clone: Other DNA sequences in the same sample also yield this CDR3. The chain recombines TRBV18 with TRBJ2-1, with a weak D call TRBD2 (6 bases). Germline loops: CDR1 KGHSH, CDR2 LQKENI. Trimming took 1 base from V and 4 from J, leaving 11 bases between them. The CDR3 covers 15 residues. The chain's CDR3 is CASSPLSGSYNEQFF. The DNA for the CDR3 is TGTGCCAGCTCACCACTAAGCGGGTCGTACAATGAGCAGTTCTTC.

V usage is TRBV27 and J usage is TRBJ2-1; D may be TRBD1 (6 bases). The CDR3 length is 17 residues. V lost 6 bases and J lost 9, with 27 bases in between. CDR1 is MNHEY, CDR2 SMNVEV, per germline (reference sequence). CDR3 protein: CASSQIRTAAVWGEQFF. The CDR3 DNA reads as TGTGCCAGCAGCCAAATACGGACAGCAGCGGTATGGGGTGAGCAGTTCTTC.

The chain joins TRBV6-1 to TRBJ2-3; D is ambiguous. Germline CDR1 and CDR2: MNHNS and SASEGT. The CDR3 contains 11 residues. V was pared by 6 bases and J by 0 bases, with 1 base between. CDR3 in DNA: TGTGCCAGCAGAAGCACAGATACGCAGTATTTT. Translating it yields CASRSTDTQYF.

The V call is TRBV2, the J call TRBJ2-7; the D gene is possibly TRBD1 (6 bases). This CDR3 is built from 12 residues. Germline CDR1 reads SNHLY; CDR2 reads FYNNEI. The ends were cut back, 7 bases at V and 6 bases at J, with 13 bases in the middle. For the CDR3, the DNA is TGTGCCAGCACCCTAGGGGGTGCCGAGCAGTACTTC. It specifies CASTLGGAEQYF.

This rearrangement joins TRBV11-3 to TRBJ2-5, with TRBD2 matching 9 bases. Per germline, CDR1 SGHNT and CDR2 YENEEA. This CDR3 has 15 amino acids. V gave up 2 bases and J gave up 5 bases; unmatched junction bases: 6. CDR3 amino acids: CASSLRAGGFETQYF. DNA of the CDR3: TGTGCCAGCAGCTTACGGGCGGGAGGGTTTGAGACCCAGTACTTC.

This chain connects TRBV15 to TRBJ1-2; tentatively, D is TRBD1 (6 bases). V lost 6 bases and J 0 bases, leaving 14 bases between the germline ends. The germline gives CDR1 LNHNV, CDR2 YYDKDF (reference sequence). The length of the CDR3 is 15 residues. The CDR3: CATRVGTTANYGYTF. The CDR3 nucleotides read TGTGCCACCAGAGTAGGGACAACAGCTAACTATGGCTACACCTTC.

The chain carries TRBV5-1 and TRBJ2-1; tentatively, D is TRBD2 (7 bases). The V end was cut by 0 bases, the J end by 9 bases, with 19 bases between. The CDR3 is 16 residues long. CDR1 SGHRS and CDR2 YFSETQ come from the germline V gene. The CDR3 protein is CASSLAIGGADFEQFF. The CDR3 DNA reads TGCGCCAGCAGCTTGGCCATTGGGGGGGCCGACTTTGAGCAGTTCTTC.

The chain is built from TRBV4-3 and TRBJ1-1; D not resolved. The CDR3 extends over 12 amino acids. The germline gives CDR1 LGHNA, CDR2 YSLEER. V was pared by 6 bases and J by 3 bases, with 8 bases between. The CDR3 bases are TGCGCCAGCAGTAATCTGGACACTGAAGCTTTCTTT. Translated, it gives CASSNLDTEAFF.

The gene calls are TRBV9 and TRBJ2-3; tentatively, D is TRBD1 or TRBD2 (5 bases each). The V gene lost 3 bases and the J gene lost 1 base, with 15 bases spanning the gap. CDR3 length: 16 amino acids. Germline V CDR1 and CDR2: SGDLS, YYNGEE. For the CDR3, the DNA is TGTGCCAGCAGCGGACACGGGACCCGAGGCACAGATACGCAGTATTTT. Its protein is CASSGHGTRGTDTQYF.

This chain connects TRBV14 to TRBJ2-1, with D perhaps matching TRBD2 (6 bases). V was cut by 6 bases and J by 2 bases, with 14 bases left in between. The CDR3 is made up of 15 amino acids. Germline assignment: CDR1 SGHDN and CDR2 FVKESK. The CDR3 sequence is CASSPPRGAYNEQFF. The CDR3 nucleotides are TGTGCCAGCAGTCCCCCGCGGGGAGCCTACAATGAGCAGTTCTTC.

The genes are TRBV19 and TRBJ2-3; the match to TRBD1 covers 8 bases. The germline V gene has CDR1 LNHDA and CDR2 SQIVND (reference sequence). Trimming cost V 6 bases and J 2 bases; bases outside gene matches: 7. CDR3 size: 15 residues. The CDR3, as DNA: TGTGCCAGTAGATCGGGACAGGACCACACAGATACGCAGTATTTT. Translating gives CASRSGQDHTDTQYF.

The chain has TRBV28 and TRBJ2-7, with 7 positions matching TRBD2. The CDR3 length is 14 residues. Germline-derived CDR1 and CDR2 are MDHEN and SYDVKM. V lost 5 bases, J lost 7 bases, and 11 bases stayed unmatched. In DNA, the CDR3 is TGTGCCAGCAGTAGAAATGCGGGAGAAGGAGAGCAGTACTTC. Its protein is CASSRNAGEGEQYF.

The rearrangement joins TRBV19 to TRBJ2-1, with 7 bases matching TRBD2. V lost 4 bases, J lost 0 bases, and 3 bases stayed unmatched. The CDR3 has 15 amino acids. Germline V gene data show CDR1 as LNHDA and CDR2 as SQIVND (reference sequence). For the CDR3, the DNA is TGTGCCAGTAGTACCCAGCGGGGCTCCTACAATGAGCAGTTCTTC. This gives the protein CASSTQRGSYNEQFF.

The chain recombines TRBV11-2 with TRBJ1-3; weak D call: TRBD1 (5 bases). The CDR3 covers 16 residues. Per germline, CDR1 SGHAT and CDR2 FQNNGV. V was cut by 5 bases and J by 0 bases, with 14 bases left in between. The CDR3 sequence: CASSPPGQSSGNTIYF. CDR3 sequence (DNA): TGTGCCAGCAGCCCCCCGGGGCAGAGCTCTGGAAACACCATATATTTT.

The chain uses TRBV2 and TRBJ2-7; D might be TRBD2 (7 bases). V was trimmed by 5 bases and J by 6 bases, leaving 23 bases between them. Germline V gene data show CDR1 as SNHLY and CDR2 as FYNNEI. The CDR3 runs to 16 residues. CDR3 region: CASSQGRASGDGEQYF. The CDR3 DNA is TGTGCCAGCAGTCAGGGGCGGGCTAGCGGCGACGGCGAGCAGTACTTC.

This chain uses TRBV28 with TRBJ2-2; perhaps TRBD1 as D (6 bases). V gave up 5 bases and J gave up 5 bases, with 15 bases separating them. Germline V lookup: CDR1 MDHEN, CDR2 SYDVKM. CDR3 size: 15 residues. CDR3 nucleotides: TGTGCCAGCAGTCTTCACGGGACATTGACCGGGGAGCTGTTTTTT. This sequence encodes CASSLHGTLTGELFF.

The J gene is TRBJ2-4, the V gene TRBV6-1, with no clear D. Trimming stripped 5 bases from V and 1 base from J, with 12 bases between. The CDR3 extends over 15 amino acids. Germline V CDR1 and CDR2: MNHNS, SASEGT. CDR3 bases: TGTGCCAGCAGTCAGACGTTAGGGGCCAAAAACATTCAGTACTTC. Protein product: CASSQTLGAKNIQYF.

The CDR3, as DNA: TGTGCCAGCTCACCGAGATGGCTAGCGGGAGAAGATACGCAGTATTTT. Protein product: CASSPRWLAGEDTQYF. This rearrangement joins TRBV18 to TRBJ2-3; TRBD2 matches 10 bases. Trimming removed 3 bases from V and 5 bases from J; junction bases left unmatched: 8. CDR3 length equals 16 residues. Germline V gives CDR1 KGHSH, CDR2 LQKENI.

The V and J genes are TRBV18 and TRBJ2-2, with D tentatively TRBD1 (5 bases). The CDR3 totals 19 residues. CDR1 is KGHSH, CDR2 LQKENI, per germline. V was cut by 1 base and J by 1 base, with 19 bases left in between. The CDR3 spells CASSPLPAGLNLNTGELFF. The CDR3 nucleotides read TGTGCCAGCTCACCACTTCCAGCAGGGCTTAATTTGAACACCGGGGAGCTGTTTTTT. Complete variable domain (other parts from reference TRBV18 and TRBJ2-2): NAGVMQNPRHLVRRRGQEARLRCSPMKGHSHVYWYRQLPEEGLKFMVYLQKENIIDESGMPKERFSAEFPKEGPSILRIQQVVRGDSAAYFCASSPLPAGLNLNTGELFFGEGSRLTVL.

Note on this clone: Other nucleotide sequences in the sample specify the same CDR3. The V gene is TRBV20-1, the J gene TRBJ2-1; no definite D call. Looked up from germline, CDR1 is DFQATT and CDR2 is SNEGSKA (reference sequence). Trimming stripped 4 bases from V and 7 bases from J, with 5 bases between. CDR3 length: 10 amino acids. CDR3: CSAKENEQFF. The CDR3 region has the DNA TGCAGTGCTAAAGAAAATGAGCAGTTCTTC.

This rearrangement joins TRBV30 to TRBJ1-2; D not certain. Trimming took 5 bases from V and 2 from J, leaving 12 bases between them. CDR1 is GTSNPN, CDR2 SVGIG, per germline (reference sequence). The CDR3 is made up of 13 amino acids. CDR3 DNA: TGTGCCTGGGAGCGAAAGGGAAACTATGGCTACACCTTC. Its protein product is CAWERKGNYGYTF.

CDR3 nucleotide sequence: TGTGCCAGCAGTTACGGGACTAGAAATGAGCAGTTCTTC. Protein: CASSYGTRNEQFF. The J gene is TRBJ2-1, the V gene TRBV6-5; 8 bases are shared with TRBD2. The CDR3 spans 13 residues. With 2 bases clipped from V and 7 bases from J, the junction kept 1 base outside the gene matches. The germline CDR1 and CDR2 sequences are MNHEY and SVGAGI.

The chain joins TRBV5-1 to TRBJ2-3, with 7 bases fitting TRBD2. Germline CDR1 and CDR2: SGHRS and YFSETQ. The CDR3 is made up of 15 amino acids. V lost 3 bases, J lost 0 bases, and 4 bases stayed unmatched. CDR3 nucleotides: TGCGCCAGCAGCTCCTCAGCGGGGAGCACAGATACGCAGTATTTT. It encodes CASSSSAGSTDTQYF. Supplemented by reference TRBV5-1 and TRBJ2-3, the full variable domain reads KAGVTQTPRYLIKTRGQQVTLSCSPISGHRSVSWYQQTPGQGLQFLFEYFSETQRNKGNFPGRFSGRQFSNSRSEMNVSTLELGDSALYLCASSSSAGSTDTQYFGPGTRLTVL.

The rearrangement joins TRBV7-4 to TRBJ2-7, with TRBD1 matching 7 bases. Germline V lookup: CDR1 SGHVT, CDR2 SQSDAQ. V was clipped by 5 bases and J by 3 bases; unmatched bases: 7. The length of the CDR3 is 14 residues. The CDR3 sequence: CASSLWDRNYEQYF. The CDR3 DNA reads as TGTGCCAGCAGCCTCTGGGACAGAAACTACGAGCAGTACTTC.

The V gene is TRBV7-9, the J gene TRBJ2-5; TRBD2 might be the D (6 bases). The tail of the sequence fits TRBJ2-7 better, so the J call may be wrong. Germline CDR1 is SEHNR and CDR2 is FQNEAQ (reference sequence). The CDR3 is 14 residues long. CDR3 residues: CASSLAGGAYEQYF. In DNA, the CDR3 is TGTGCCAGCAGCTTAGCTGGCGGGGCCTACGAGCAGTACTTC.

V gene TRBV5-1 combines with J gene TRBJ2-7; D unclear. The V end was cut by 0 bases, the J end by 6 bases, with 10 bases between. CDR1 SGHRS and CDR2 YFSETQ come from the germline V gene. This CDR3 has 13 amino acids. Written as DNA, the CDR3 is TGCGCCAGCAGCTTGGTGCATAGGAGCGAGCAGTACTTC. Its translation is CASSLVHRSEQYF.